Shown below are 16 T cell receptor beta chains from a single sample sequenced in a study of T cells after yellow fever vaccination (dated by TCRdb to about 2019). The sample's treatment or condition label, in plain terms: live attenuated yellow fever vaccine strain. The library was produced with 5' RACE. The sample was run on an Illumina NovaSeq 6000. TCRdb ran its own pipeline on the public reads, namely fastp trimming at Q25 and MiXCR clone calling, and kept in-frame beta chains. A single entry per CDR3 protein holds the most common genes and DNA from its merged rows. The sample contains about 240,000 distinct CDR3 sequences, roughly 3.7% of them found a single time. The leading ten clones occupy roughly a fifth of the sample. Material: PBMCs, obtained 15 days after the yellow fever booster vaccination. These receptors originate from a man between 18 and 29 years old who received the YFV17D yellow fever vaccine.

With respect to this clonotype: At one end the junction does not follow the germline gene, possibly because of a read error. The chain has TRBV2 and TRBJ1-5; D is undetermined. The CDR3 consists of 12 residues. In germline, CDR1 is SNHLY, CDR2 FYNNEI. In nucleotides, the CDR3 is TGTGCCAGCAGTGGAGGTAATCAGCCCCTGCATTTT. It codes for CASSGGNQPLHF. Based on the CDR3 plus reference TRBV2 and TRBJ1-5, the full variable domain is EPEVTQTPSHQVTQMGQEVILRCVPISNHLYFYWYRQILGQKVEFLVSFYNNEISEKSEIFDDQFSVERPDGSNFTLKIRSTKLEDSAMYFCASSGGNQPLHFGDGTRLSIL.

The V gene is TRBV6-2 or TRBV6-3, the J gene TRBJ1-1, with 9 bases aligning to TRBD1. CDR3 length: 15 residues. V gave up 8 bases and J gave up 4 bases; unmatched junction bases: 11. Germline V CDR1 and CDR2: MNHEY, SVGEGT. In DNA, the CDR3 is TGTGCCAGCGGAGTACAGGGGGCTGCGGGCACTGAAGCTTTCTTT. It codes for CASGVQGAAGTEAFF.

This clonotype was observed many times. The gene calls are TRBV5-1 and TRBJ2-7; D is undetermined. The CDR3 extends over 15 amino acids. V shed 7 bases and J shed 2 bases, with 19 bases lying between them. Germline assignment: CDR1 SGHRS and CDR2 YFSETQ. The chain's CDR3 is CASCPRASGTYEQYF. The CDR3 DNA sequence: TGCGCCAGCTGCCCCCGGGCAAGTGGGACCTACGAGCAGTACTTC.

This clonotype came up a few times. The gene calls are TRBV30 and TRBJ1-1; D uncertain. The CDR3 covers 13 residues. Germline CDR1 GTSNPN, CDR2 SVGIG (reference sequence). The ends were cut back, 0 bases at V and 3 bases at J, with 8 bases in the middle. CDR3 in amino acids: CAWSVLQYTEAFF. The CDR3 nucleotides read TGTGCCTGGAGTGTACTCCAGTACACTGAAGCTTTCTTT.

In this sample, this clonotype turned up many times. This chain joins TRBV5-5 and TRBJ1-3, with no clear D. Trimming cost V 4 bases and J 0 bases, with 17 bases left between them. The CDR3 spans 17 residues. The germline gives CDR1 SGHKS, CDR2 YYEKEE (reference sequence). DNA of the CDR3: TGTGCCAGCAGCCATATAGTTCCAGGAGGCTCTGGAAACACCATATATTTT. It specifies CASSHIVPGGSGNTIYF.

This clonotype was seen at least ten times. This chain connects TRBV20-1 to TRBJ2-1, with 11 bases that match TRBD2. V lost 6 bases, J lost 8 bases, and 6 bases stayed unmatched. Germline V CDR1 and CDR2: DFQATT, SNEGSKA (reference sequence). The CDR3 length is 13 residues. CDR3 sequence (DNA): TGCAGTGCCCTAGCGGGGGGAGACTATGAGCAGTTCTTC. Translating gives CSALAGGDYEQFF.

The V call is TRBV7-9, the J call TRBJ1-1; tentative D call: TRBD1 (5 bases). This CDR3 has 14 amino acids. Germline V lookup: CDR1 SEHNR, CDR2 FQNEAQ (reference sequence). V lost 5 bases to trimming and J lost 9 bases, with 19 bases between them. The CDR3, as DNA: TGTGCCAGCAGCAACAATAGGGACCCCCGCAAAGCTTTCTTT. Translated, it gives CASSNNRDPRKAFF.

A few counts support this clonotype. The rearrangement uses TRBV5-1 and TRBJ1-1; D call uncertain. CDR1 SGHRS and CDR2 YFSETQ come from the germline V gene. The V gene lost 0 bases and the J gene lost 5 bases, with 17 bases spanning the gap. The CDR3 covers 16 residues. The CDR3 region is CASSLELSREITEAFF. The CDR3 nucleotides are TGCGCCAGCAGCTTGGAGCTCAGTCGAGAGATAACTGAAGCTTTCTTT.

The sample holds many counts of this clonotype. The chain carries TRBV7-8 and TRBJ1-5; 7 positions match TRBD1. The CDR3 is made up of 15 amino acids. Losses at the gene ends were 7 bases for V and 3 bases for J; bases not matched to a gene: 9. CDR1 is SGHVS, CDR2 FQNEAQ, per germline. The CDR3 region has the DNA TGTGCCAGCACCAAGACAGGGCGACTCAATCAGCCCCAGCATTTT. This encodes CASTKTGRLNQPQHF. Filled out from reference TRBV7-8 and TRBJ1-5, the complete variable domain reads GAGVSQSPRYKVAKRGQDVALRCDPISGHVSLFWYQQALGQGPEFLTYFQNEAQLDKSGLPSDRFFAERPEGSVSTLKIQRTQQEDSAVYLCASTKTGRLNQPQHFGDGTRLSIL.

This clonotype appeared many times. The CDR3 loop reads CASSRGQPPEKLFF. CDR3 in DNA: TGTGCCAGCAGCCGGGGACAGCCGCCTGAAAAACTGTTTTTT. The rearrangement joins TRBV5-5 to TRBJ1-4, with 7 bases matching TRBD1. Germline assignment: CDR1 SGHKS and CDR2 YYEKEE (reference sequence). The CDR3 consists of 14 residues. The ends lost 4 bases at V and 7 bases at J; junction bases unmatched: 7.

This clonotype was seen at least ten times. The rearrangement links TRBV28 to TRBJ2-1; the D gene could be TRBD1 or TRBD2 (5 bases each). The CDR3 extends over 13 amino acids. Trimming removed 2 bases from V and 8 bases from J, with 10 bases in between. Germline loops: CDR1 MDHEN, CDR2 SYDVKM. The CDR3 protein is CASSLLGVYEQFF. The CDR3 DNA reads TGTGCCAGCAGTTTACTGGGGGTCTATGAGCAGTTCTTC.

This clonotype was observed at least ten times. CDR3 in DNA: TGTGCCAGCAGCCCCGCGGGCAGGGAAGAAGGAGAGACCCAGTACTTC. This translates into CASSPAGREEGETQYF. J is TRBJ2-5 and V is TRBV3-1; D tentatively fits TRBD1 or TRBD2 (5 bases each). Germline V CDR1 and CDR2: LGHDT, YNNKEL (reference sequence). Trimming cost V 4 bases and J 4 bases, with 19 bases left between them. There are 16 residues in the CDR3.

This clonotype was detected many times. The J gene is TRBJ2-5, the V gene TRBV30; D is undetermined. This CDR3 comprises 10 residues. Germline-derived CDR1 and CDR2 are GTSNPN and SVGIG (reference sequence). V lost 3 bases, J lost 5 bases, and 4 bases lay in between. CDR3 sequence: CAWRRETQYF. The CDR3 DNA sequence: TGTGCCTGGAGGAGGGAGACCCAGTACTTC.

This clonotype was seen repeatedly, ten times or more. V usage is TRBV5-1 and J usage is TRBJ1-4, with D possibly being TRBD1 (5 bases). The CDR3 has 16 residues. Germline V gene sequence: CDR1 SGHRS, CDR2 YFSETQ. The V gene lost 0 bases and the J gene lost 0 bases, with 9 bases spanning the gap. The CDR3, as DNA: TGCGCCAGCAGCTTGGGGACATATGCAACTAATGAAAAACTGTTTTTT. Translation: CASSLGTYATNEKLFF.

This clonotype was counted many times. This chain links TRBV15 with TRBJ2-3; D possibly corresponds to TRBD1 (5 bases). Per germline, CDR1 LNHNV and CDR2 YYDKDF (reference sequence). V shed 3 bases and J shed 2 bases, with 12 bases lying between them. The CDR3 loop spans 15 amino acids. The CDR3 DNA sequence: TGTGCCACCAGCAGGAATGGGGCCTCCACAGATACGCAGTATTTT. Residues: CATSRNGASTDTQYF.

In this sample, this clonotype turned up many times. Here the CDR3 DNA reads TGTGCCACCAGCAGACGAGGGAGCGGCTACACCTTC. This encodes CATSRRGSGYTF. The chain combines TRBV15 with TRBJ1-2; D uncertain. The CDR3 length is 12 residues. Germline lookup yields CDR1 LNHNV and CDR2 YYDKDF (reference sequence). V dropped 2 bases and J dropped 8 bases, with 9 bases sitting between them. Variable domain in full (rest from reference TRBV15 and TRBJ1-2): DAMVIQNPRYQVTQFGKPVTLSCSQTLNHNVMYWYQQKSSQAPKLLFHYYDKDFNNEADTPDNFQSRRPNTSFCFLDIRSPGLGDTAMYLCATSRRGSGYTFGSGTRLTVV.